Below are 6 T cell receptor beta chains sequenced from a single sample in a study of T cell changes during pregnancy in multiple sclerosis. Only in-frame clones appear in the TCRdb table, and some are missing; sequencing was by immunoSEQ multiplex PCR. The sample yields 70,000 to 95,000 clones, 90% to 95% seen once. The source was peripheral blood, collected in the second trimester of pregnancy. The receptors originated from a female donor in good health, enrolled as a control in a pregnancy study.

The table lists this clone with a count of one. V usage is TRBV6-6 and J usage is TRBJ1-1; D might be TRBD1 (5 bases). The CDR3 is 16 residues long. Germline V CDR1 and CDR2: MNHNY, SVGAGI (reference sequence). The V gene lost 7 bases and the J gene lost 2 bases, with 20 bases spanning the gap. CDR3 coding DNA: TGTGCCAGCATCAACCGGTGGGGGGGGACTAACACTGAAGCTTTCTTT. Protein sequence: CASINRWGGTNTEAFF.

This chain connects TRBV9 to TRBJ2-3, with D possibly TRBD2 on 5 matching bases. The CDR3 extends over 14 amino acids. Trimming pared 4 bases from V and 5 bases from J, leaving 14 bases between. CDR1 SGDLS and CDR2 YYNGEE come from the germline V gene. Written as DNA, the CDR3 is TGTGCCAGCAGCATCAGCGGCCGCCTAGATACGCAGTATTTT. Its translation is CASSISGRLDTQYF.

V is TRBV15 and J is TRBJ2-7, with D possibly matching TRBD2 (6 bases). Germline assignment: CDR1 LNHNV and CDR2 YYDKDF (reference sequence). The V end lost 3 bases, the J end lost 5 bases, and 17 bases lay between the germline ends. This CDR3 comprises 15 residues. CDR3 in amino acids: CATSRAGLSPNEQYF. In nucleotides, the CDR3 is TGTGCCACCAGCAGGGCGGGGCTAAGCCCCAACGAGCAGTACTTC.

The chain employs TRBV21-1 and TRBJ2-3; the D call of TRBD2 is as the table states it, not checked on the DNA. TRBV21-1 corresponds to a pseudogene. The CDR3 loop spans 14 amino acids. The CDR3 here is CARRAGGLTDTQYF. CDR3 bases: TGTGCCAGGAGGGCGGGGGGCCTCACAGATACGCAGTATTTT.

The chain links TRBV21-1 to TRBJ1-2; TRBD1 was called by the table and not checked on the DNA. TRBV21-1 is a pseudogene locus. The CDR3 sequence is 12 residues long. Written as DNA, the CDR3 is TGTGCCAGCAAGACAGGGGCCTATGGCTACACCTTC. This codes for CASKTGAYGYTF.

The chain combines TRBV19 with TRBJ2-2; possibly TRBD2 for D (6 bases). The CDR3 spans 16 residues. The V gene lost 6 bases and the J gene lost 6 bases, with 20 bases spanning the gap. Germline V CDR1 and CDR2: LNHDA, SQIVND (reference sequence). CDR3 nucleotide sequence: TGTGCCAGTAGCCTCCAAGGAGGGGTCAAGGCCGGGGAGCTGTTTTTT. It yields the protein CASSLQGGVKAGELFF.